This T cell receptor beta chain emerged from a study (dated by TCRdb to the mid-2010s). Deletion took 0 bases off V and 6 bases off J, with a span of 5 bases between the germline ends. Per the germline V gene, SGHVS is the CDR1 and FQNEAQ is the CDR2. The CDR3 covers 12 residues, taking in both the cysteine and the phenylalanine. The retained sequence is limited to the CDR3, 36 bases, with the frame set at the first base. Concerning this clonotype itself: No cognate antigen has been identified for it. Base-call qualities are not available, and no considerably larger clone is one nucleotide away.

To prepare the library, RT-PCR was applied. The run used an Illumina MiSeq. TCRdb itself trimmed the public reads at Q25 with fastp, ran MiXCR and retained productive beta chains. Here each entry gathers all rows of one CDR3 protein and keeps the most common genes and DNA. The sample table lists about 680,000 distinct CDR3 sequences, approximately 15% of them with a count of one. The ten top clones hold roughly 3.9% of the sample. The source material was memory CD4+ T cells from blood. The sequence joins TRBV7-8 to TRBJ1-2, with the D segment identity uncertain. The TCR sequence derives from a female donor in good health, serving as a healthy control. The DNA sequence is TGTGCCAGCAGCTTAGCCCACGATGGCTACACCTTC. Its amino acids are CASSLAHDGYTF.